This T cell receptor beta chain was sequenced during a study of PD-1 blockade in classical Hodgkin lymphoma. Findings and limits, study-wide: By C4D1, diversity of CD4+ TCRs had risen significantly, whereas that of CD8+ TCRs had not.

This CDR3 comprises 13 residues. V lost 11 bases and J 4 bases, leaving 18 bases between the germline ends. The germline CDR1 and CDR2 sequences are ENHRY and SYGVKD. In this sample, this clone turned up once. Its cognate antigen is unknown. Libraries were prepared by immunoSEQ multiplex PCR; TCRdb keeps only in-frame clonotypes and omits some of them. The data hold roughly 13,000 clones, with 80% to 95% observed a single time. Every patient experienced relapse after autologous stem cell transplantation, and brentuximab vedotin exposure varied. Sequenced material: peripheral blood mononuclear cells (PBMCs), taken at baseline. The gene calls are TRBV10-3 and TRBJ2-7, with a weak D call TRBD1 (6 bases). This TCR was recovered from a human donor with classical Hodgkin lymphoma. The CDR3: CASQGRLGYEQYF. Here the CDR3 DNA reads TGTGCCTCCCAGGGGCGCTTAGGATACGAGCAGTACTTC.